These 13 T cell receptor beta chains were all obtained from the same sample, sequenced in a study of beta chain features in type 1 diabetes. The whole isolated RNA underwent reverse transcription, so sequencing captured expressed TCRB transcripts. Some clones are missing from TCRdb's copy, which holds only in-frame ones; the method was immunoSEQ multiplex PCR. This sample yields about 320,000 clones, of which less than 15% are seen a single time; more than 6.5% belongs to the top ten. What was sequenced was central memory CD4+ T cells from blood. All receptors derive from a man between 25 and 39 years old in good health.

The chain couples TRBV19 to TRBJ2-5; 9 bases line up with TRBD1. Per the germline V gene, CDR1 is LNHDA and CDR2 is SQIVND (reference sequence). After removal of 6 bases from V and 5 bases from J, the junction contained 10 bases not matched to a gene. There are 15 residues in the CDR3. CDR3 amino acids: CASSNQGTGHETQYF. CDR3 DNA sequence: TGTGCCAGTAGCAATCAAGGGACAGGGCACGAGACCCAGTACTTC.

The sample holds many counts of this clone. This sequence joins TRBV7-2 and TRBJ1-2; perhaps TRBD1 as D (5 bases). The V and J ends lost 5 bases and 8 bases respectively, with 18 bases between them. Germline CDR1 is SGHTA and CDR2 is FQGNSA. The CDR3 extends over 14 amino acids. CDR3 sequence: CASSPSGTQGGYTF. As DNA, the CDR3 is TGTGCCAGCAGCCCCTCCGGGACCCAAGGCGGCTACACCTTC.

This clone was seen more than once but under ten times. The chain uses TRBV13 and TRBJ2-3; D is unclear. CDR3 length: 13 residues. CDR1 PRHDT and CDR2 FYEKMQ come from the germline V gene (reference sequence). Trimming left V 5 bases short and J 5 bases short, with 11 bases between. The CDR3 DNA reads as TGTGCCAGCAGCCCAGTTGGCGGAGATACGCAGTATTTT. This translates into CASSPVGGDTQYF.

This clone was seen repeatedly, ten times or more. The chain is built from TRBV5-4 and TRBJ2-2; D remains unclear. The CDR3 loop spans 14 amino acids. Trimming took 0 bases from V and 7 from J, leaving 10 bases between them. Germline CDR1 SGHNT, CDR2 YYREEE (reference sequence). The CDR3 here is CASSLDRSHGELFF. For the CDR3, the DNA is TGTGCCAGCAGCTTGGATAGGAGTCACGGGGAGCTGTTTTTT.

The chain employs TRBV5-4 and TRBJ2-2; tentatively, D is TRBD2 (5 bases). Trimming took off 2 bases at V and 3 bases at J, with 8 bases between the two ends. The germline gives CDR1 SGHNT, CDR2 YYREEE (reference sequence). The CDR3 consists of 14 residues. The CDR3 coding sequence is TGTGCCAGCAGCTTTCCGGGGTACACCGGGGAGCTGTTTTTT. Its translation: CASSFPGYTGELFF.

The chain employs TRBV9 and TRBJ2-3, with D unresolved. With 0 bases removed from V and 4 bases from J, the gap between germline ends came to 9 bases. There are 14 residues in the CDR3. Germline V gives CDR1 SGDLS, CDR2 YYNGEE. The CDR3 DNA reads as TGTGCCAGCAGCGTAGTGCCAGGCCCAGATACGCAGTATTTT. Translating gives CASSVVPGPDTQYF. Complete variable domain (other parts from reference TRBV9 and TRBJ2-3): DSGVTQTPKHLITATGQRVTLRCSPRSGDLSVYWYQQSLDQGLQFLIQYYNGEERAKGNILERFSAQQFPDLHSELNLSSLELGDSALYFCASSVVPGPDTQYFGPGTRLTVL.

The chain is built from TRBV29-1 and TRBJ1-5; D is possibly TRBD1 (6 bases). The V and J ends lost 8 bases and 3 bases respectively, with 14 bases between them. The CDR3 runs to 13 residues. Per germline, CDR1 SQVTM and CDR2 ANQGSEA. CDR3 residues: CSFQQGSNQPQHF. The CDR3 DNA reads TGCAGCTTTCAACAGGGTTCCAATCAGCCCCAGCATTTT.

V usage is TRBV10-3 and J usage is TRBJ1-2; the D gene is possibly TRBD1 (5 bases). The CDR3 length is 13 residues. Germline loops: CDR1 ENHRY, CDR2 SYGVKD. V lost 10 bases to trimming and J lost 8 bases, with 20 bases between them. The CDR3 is CATNMNRDPGYTF. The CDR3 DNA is TGTGCCACCAACATGAACCGGGACCCGGGCTACACCTTC.

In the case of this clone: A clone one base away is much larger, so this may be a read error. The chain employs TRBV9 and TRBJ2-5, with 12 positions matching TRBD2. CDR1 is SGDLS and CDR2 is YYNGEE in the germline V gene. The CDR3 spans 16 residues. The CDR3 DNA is TGTGCCAACAGCGCGGACCCTAGCGGGGGGGGAGAGACCCAGTACTTC. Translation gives CANSADPSGGGETQYF.

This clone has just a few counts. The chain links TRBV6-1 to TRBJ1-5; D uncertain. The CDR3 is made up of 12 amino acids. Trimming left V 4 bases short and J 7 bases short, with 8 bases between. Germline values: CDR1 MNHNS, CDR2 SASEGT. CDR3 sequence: CASSGSGQPQHF. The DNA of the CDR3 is TGTGCCAGCAGTGGATCCGGCCAGCCCCAGCATTTT.

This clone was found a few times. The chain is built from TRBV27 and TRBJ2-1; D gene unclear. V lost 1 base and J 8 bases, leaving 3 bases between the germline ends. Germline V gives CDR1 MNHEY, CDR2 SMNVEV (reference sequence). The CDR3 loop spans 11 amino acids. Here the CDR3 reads CASSLLDEQFF. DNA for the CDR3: TGTGCCAGCAGTTTATTAGATGAGCAGTTCTTC.

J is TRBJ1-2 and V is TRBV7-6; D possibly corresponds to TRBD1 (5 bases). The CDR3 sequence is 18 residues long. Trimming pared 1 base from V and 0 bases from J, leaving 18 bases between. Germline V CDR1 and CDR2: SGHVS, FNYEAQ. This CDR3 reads CASSLEGSRQKTNYGYTF. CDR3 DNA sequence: TGTGCCAGCAGCTTAGAAGGTAGCAGACAGAAGACTAACTATGGCTACACCTTC. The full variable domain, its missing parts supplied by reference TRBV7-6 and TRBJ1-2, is GAGVSQSPRYKVTKRGQDVALRCDPISGHVSLYWYRQALGQGPEFLTYFNYEAQQDKSGLPNDRFSAERPEGSISTLTIQRTEQRDSAMYRCASSLEGSRQKTNYGYTFGSGTRLTVV.

The CDR3 here is CASSFVQVGNEQFF. CDR3 bases: TGTGCCAGCAGCTTTGTGCAGGTGGGCAATGAGCAGTTCTTC. The rearrangement links TRBV11-3 to TRBJ2-1; D is undetermined. This CDR3 has 14 amino acids. The germline V and J ends were trimmed by 3 bases and 6 bases, with 12 bases remaining between them. The germline gives CDR1 SGHNT, CDR2 YENEEA.